Below, one T cell receptor (beta chain) is given with its context. CDR1 is DFQATT and CDR2 is SNEGSKA in the germline V gene (reference sequence). The CDR3 spans 16 residues. V dropped 3 bases and J dropped 8; count of bases not matched to a gene: 14. This specimen comes from a study of blood T cell repertoires in COVID-19. Whole-study context: Researchers got acute and convalescent COVID-19 samples from the United States, Italy and Spain. PBMCs, B-cell-depleted T cells, or T cells were the source of the cDNA or gDNA that made up the material.

As processed by the authors: Amplification with reference gene primers provided the estimates of nucleated cell counts. Clones were sequenced by immunoSEQ multiplex PCR, and TCRdb holds only the in-frame ones, with some missing. The V and J calls and clone size were taken over from that table, and D and trimming were inferred from the DNA. The sample consists of under 200,000 clones, 85% to 90% of them appearing once. This receptor was obtained from a woman older than 75 in a cohort sampled during active or convalescent COVID-19. Source material: peripheral blood. This rearrangement joins TRBV20-1 to TRBJ1-4, with TRBD1 identical over 8 bases. The CDR3 reads CSASPGTGFTGEKLFF. DNA of the CDR3: TGCAGTGCTAGTCCCGGGACAGGATTTACTGGAGAAAAACTGTTTTTT.